This TCR beta chain was sequenced for a study of T cells after posttransplantation cyclophosphamide. Study conclusions and caveats: Donor CD8+ memory clones often dominated recipient blood repertoires at later times. Skin or GI-infiltrating T cells shared few TRB sequences with blood. Recipient CMV seropositivity and CMV reactivation strongly tracked TRB clonality.

The CDR3 extends over 12 amino acids. The trim removed 5 bases at V and 5 bases at J, leaving 3 bases unmatched. Looked up from germline, CDR1 is SGHRS and CDR2 is YFSETQ. Of note for this clone: No antigen is known for it.

Treatment was busulfan-fludarabine conditioning, a marrow graft, and cyclophosphamide on days +3 and +4. Sequenced by immunoSEQ multiplex PCR; TCRdb stores in-frame clones only, minus some. There are tens of thousands of clones in the sample; 78% occur only once, and around 8.1% lies in the top ten. This sequence was found in a female patient in her forties or fifties who received an allogeneic stem cell transplant from a related donor, was CMV-positive, and had no GVHD. Part of the T cells may come from the graft donor. This chain uses TRBV5-1 with TRBJ1-1; 7 nucleotides match TRBD1. Sample: CD4+ T cells sorted from blood, taken roughly 2,000 days after a stem cell transplant with posttransplant cyclophosphamide. CDR3 DNA: TGCGCCAGCAGTACAGGGGTGACTGAAGCTTTCTTT. Amino acids: CASSTGVTEAFF.